The clone carrying this TCR beta chain was counted between two and nine times. Its specificity is not known. This entry belongs to a study of blood T cells in healthy people across ages. Study-level points and caveats: Because sorting was not performed, PBMCs prevented conclusive naive versus antigen-experienced comparison.

Together with a sample-barcoded 5' primer, a J-beta primer mix was included in a second PCR lasting roughly 6 to 12 cycles. Via MiXCR, TCRdb re-called the 5' RACE reads, giving one row per CDR3 protein. The sample holds about 1.4 million distinct CDR3 sequences; around 59% are singletons and the top ten take over 5%. The sequencing input was blood. This TCR came from a man aged 18 to 30 in good health.

This CDR3 is CASSLGVDIYGYTF. The DNA of the CDR3 is TGTGCCAGCAGTTTGGGTGTCGACATCTATGGCTACACCTTC. V and J are TRBV12-3 or TRBV12-4 and TRBJ1-2, with D unresolved. Between the trimmed V and J ends, which lost 3 bases and 4 bases, there was a span of 12 bases. The CDR3 length is 14 residues.